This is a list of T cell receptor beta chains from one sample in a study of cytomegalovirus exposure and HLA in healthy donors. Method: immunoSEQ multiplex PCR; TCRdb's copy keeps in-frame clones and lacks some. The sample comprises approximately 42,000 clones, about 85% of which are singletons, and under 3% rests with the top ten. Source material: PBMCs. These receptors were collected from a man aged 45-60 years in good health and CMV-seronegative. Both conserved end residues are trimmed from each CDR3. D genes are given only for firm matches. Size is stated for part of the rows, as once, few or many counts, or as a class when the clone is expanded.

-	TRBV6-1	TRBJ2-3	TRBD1	ASSKTGSTDTQY
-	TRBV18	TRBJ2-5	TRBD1	ASSGGTGRLETQY
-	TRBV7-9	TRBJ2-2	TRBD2	SSSRPPNSGNDGELF
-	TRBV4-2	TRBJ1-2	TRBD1	ASSQDGRRGTAYGYT
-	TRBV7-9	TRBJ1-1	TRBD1	ASSSQGAEAF
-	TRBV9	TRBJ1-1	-	ASSGEGTPWQNTEAF
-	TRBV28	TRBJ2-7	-	ASSLLYSYEQY
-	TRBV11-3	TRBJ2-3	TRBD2	ASSLRGGGSTDTQY
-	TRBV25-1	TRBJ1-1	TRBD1	ASSPTGMANTEAF
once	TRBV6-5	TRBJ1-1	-	ASSYSMNTEAF
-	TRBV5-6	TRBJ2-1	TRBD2	ASSFTGRGSYNEQF
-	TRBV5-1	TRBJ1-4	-	ASRTGQAATNEKLF
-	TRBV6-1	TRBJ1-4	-	ASSSGPRMGQKLF
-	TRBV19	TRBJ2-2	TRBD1	ASRTRGQGVNTGELF
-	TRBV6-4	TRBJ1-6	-	ASSSGGDNSPLH
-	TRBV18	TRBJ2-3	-	ASSPPSLLTDTQY
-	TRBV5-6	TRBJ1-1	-	ASSQRGGAEAF
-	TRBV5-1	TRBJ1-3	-	ASSLGHPNSGNTIY
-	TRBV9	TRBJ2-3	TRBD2	ASSVGPGGPDTQY
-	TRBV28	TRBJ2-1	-	ASSLGLMAYNEQF
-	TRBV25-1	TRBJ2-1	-	ASSESSYNEQF
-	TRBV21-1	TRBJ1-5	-	ASSKGRAGGLTNQPQH
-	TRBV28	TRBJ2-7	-	ASSDISGALYEQY
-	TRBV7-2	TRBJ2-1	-	ASSLTGYDGDEQF
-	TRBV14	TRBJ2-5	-	ASSQDMGSHEETQY
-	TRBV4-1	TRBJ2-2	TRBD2	ASSPLGSGRRTGELF
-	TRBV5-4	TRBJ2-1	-	ASSGYRASYNEQF
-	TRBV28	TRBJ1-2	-	ASSLTGHPTGGYT
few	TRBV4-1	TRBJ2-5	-	ASSQRVSSETQY
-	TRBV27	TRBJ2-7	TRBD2	ASSPRTSSYEQY
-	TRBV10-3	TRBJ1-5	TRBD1	AISETGAWDQPQH
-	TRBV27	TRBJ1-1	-	ASSSTLMNTEAF
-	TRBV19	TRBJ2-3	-	ASSIQGRHTDTQY
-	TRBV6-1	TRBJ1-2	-	ASHEGGEYGYT
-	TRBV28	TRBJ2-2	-	ASSLRAGWLRELF
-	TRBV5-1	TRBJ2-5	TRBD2	ASTPWGGIEETQY
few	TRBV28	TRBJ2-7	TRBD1	ASKGPGQHYEQY
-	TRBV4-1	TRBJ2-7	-	ASSQESMGSLPGEQY
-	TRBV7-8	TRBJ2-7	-	ASSLGSGYEQY
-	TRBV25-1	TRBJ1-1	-	ASSGVLDTEAF
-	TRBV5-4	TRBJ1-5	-	ASSVGGGSNQPQH
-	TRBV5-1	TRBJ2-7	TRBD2	ASSFGPLAGGSYEQY
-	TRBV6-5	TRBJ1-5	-	ASSRAGINQPQH
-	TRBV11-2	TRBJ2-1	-	ASSLRLNEQF
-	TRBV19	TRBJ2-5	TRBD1	ASSSQGAFGETQY
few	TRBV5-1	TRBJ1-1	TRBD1	ASSLPQGASTEAF
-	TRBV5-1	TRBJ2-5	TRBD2	ASMTAGENLQETQY
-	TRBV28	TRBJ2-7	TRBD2	ASSFKLAGVASYEQY
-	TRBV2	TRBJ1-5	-	ASNLNGPEQPQH
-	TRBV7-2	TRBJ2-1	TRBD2	ASSLVQREGPLGEQF
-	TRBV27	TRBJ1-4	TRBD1	ASSFGEDRDNIGREKLF
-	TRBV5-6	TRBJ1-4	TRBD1	ASSHTGTGQTGKLF
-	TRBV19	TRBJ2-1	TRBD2	ASSGGSFTNEQF
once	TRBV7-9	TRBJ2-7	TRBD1	ASSPRTGGGYEQY
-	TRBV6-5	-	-	ASSPQGPYEQY
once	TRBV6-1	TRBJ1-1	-	ASSDNIQYTEAF
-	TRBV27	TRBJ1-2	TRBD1	ASSPRTGGKYGYT
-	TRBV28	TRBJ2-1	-	ASSLISTWNEQF
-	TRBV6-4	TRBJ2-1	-	ASSDYSRNPYNEQF